This TCR beta chain was retrieved from a study of cytomegalovirus exposure and HLA in healthy donors. Study-wide results and caveats: Most TCR sequences proved rare, with some public TCRs found in many donors. Most of the TCR beta V segments (in an earlier analysis) were productive either about 87% or about 30% of the time. In a later analysis, an Asian-associated ancestry cluster reportedly showed fewer N-insertions than the roughly 700-donor mean. Association of a missense DCLRE1C variant with TCR beta V- and J-gene trimming was reported in a later analysis.

About this clone: The antigen remains undetermined.

Germline loops: CDR1 MNHGY, CDR2 SVAAGI. CDR3 length: 12 amino acids. V lost 5 bases, J lost 6 bases, and 10 bases lay in between. Researchers ran the PCR with 60 Vbeta and 13 Jbeta primers. Libraries were prepared by immunoSEQ multiplex PCR; TCRdb keeps only in-frame clonotypes and omits some of them. The data contain approximately 100,000 clones, around 74% of them seen just once; the ten biggest clones take up approximately 2%. The receptor was isolated from a woman aged 40 to 50 in good health and CMV-seronegative. Sequencing used PBMCs. This chain connects TRBV6-9 to TRBJ1-2, with D possibly matching TRBD1 (5 bases). CDR3 sequence (DNA): TGTGCCAGCAGTGACCCGACAGATGGCTACACCTTC. Amino acids: CASSDPTDGYTF.